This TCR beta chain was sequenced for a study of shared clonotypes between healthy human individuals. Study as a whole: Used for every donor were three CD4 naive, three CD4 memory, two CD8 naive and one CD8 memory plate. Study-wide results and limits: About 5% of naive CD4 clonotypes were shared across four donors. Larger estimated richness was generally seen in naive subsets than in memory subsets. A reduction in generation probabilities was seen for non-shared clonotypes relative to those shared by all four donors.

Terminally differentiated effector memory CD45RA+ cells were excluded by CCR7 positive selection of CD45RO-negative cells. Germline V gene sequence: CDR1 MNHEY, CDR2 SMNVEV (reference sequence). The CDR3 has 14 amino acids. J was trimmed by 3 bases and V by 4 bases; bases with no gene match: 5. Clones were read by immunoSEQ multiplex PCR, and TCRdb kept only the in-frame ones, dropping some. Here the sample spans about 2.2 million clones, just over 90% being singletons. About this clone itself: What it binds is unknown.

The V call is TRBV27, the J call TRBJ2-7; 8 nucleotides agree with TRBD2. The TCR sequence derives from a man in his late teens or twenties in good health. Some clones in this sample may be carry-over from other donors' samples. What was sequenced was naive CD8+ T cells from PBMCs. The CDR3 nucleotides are TGTGCCAGCAGTTCCGGGACTAGGGTCTACGAGCAGTACTTC. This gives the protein CASSSGTRVYEQYF.